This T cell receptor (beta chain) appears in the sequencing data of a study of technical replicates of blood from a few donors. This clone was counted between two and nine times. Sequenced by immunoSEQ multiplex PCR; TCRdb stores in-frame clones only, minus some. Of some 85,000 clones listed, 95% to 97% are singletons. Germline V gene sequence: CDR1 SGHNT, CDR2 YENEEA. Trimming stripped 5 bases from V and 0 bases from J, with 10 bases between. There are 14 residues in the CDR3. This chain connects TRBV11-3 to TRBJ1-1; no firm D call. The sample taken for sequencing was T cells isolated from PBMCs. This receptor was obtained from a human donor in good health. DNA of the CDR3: TGTGCCAGCAGCGATATGGGCCTGAACACTGAAGCTTTCTTT. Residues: CASSDMGLNTEAFF.